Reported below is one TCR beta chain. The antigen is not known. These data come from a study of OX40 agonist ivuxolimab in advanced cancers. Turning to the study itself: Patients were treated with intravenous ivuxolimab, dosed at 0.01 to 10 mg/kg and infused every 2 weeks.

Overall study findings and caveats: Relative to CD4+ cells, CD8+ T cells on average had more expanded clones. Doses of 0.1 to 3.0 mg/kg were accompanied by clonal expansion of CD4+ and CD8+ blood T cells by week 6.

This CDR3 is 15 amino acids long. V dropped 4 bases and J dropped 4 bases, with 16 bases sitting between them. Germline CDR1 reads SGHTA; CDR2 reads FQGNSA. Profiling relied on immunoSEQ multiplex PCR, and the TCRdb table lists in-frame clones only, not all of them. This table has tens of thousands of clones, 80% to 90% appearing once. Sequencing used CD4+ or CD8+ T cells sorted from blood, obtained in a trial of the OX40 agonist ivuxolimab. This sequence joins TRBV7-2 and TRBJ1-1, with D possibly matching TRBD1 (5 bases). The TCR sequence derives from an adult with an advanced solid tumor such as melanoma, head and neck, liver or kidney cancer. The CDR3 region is CASSYAGPLPTEAFF. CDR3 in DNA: TGTGCCAGCAGCTACGCGGGACCTCTGCCCACTGAAGCTTTCTTT.